The 30 T cell receptor beta chains presented below share a single source sample, sequenced in a study of cytomegalovirus exposure and HLA in healthy donors. With 60 Vbeta and 13 Jbeta primers, the PCR was carried out. Here immunoSEQ multiplex PCR was the method, and the copy in TCRdb shows in-frame clones only, minus some. The table records 150,000 to 200,000 clones, roughly 73% of them present only once. The sequenced material came from PBMCs. All receptors derive from a woman in her twenties or thirties in good health and CMV-seronegative.

The chain carries TRBV4-2 and TRBJ2-1, with 9 nucleotides matching TRBD1. This CDR3 has 19 amino acids. The germline V gene encodes CDR1 LGHNA and CDR2 YNFKEQ. J gave up 2 bases and V 1 base, and 12 bases lay outside the gene matches. The CDR3 loop is CASSQGGSRQGGAYNEQFF. CDR3 nucleotide sequence: TGTGCCAGCAGCCAAGGAGGTTCGAGACAGGGGGGTGCCTACAATGAGCAGTTCTTC.

CDR3 sequence reads: CASKTGVTNTGELFF. The DNA of the CDR3 is TGTGCCAGTAAGACCGGGGTGACGAACACCGGGGAGCTGTTTTTT. This chain joins TRBV27 and TRBJ2-2; D is possibly TRBD2 (5 bases). Trimming took 9 bases from V and 0 from J, leaving 14 bases between them. CDR1 and CDR2 from the germline V gene are MNHEY and SMNVEV (reference sequence). This CDR3 comprises 15 residues.

This rearrangement joins TRBV18 to TRBJ2-1; perhaps TRBD2 as D (6 bases). V lost 3 bases and J 4 bases, leaving 13 bases between the germline ends. This CDR3 region has 15 residues. CDR1 and CDR2 (germline): KGHSH, LQKENI. The CDR3 is CASSPRGASYNEQFF. CDR3 DNA: TGTGCCAGCTCACCGCGGGGAGCTAGTTACAATGAGCAGTTCTTC.

This chain joins TRBV5-8 and TRBJ2-7; TRBD2 might be the D (6 bases). Germline V gives CDR1 SGHTS, CDR2 YDEGEE. The CDR3 is made up of 12 amino acids. V was pared by 5 bases and J by 3 bases, with 9 bases between. The CDR3 DNA is TGTGCCAGCAGGGCCGGGAGCTACGAGCAGTACTTC. The encoded protein is CASRAGSYEQYF.

This clone was seen a few times. CDR3: CASSRLAGGSTDTQYF. The CDR3 coding sequence is TGTGCCAGCAGTAGACTAGCGGGAGGAAGCACAGATACGCAGTATTTT. The rearrangement links TRBV6-4 to TRBJ2-3, with 13 bases aligning to TRBD2. V gave up 5 bases and J gave up 0 bases; unmatched junction bases: 2. The CDR3 runs 16 residues. Germline loops: CDR1 MRHNA, CDR2 SNTAGT.

The sample holds a few counts of this clone. The V call is TRBV5-4, the J call TRBJ1-3, with a tentative D call TRBD1 (5 bases). The V gene's germline CDR1 is SGHNT and CDR2 YYREEE (reference sequence). V lost 4 bases to trimming and J lost 4 bases, with 15 bases between them. This CDR3 is 15 amino acids long. For the CDR3, the DNA is TGTGCCAGCAGCCCGGCGGGGCAGCTGGGAAACACCATATATTTT. Protein sequence: CASSPAGQLGNTIYF.

This clone was picked up a small number of times. The rearrangement joins TRBV7-3 to TRBJ2-5, with a tentative D call TRBD1 (6 bases). This CDR3 region has 15 residues. V was clipped by 2 bases and J by 4 bases, with 14 bases between them. Germline V gene data show CDR1 as SGHTA and CDR2 as FQGTGA. The CDR3 DNA reads as TGTGCCAGCAGCTTAGGGACACTGAGGGGAGAGACCCAGTACTTC. Translating gives CASSLGTLRGETQYF.

The J gene is TRBJ2-1, the V gene TRBV9; D remains ambiguous. This CDR3 comprises 18 residues. V was cut by 4 bases and J by 3 bases, with 23 bases left in between. Germline V gene sequence: CDR1 SGDLS, CDR2 YYNGEE. CDR3 in amino acids: CASSPVSPVWRGYNEQFF. DNA of the CDR3: TGTGCCAGCAGCCCAGTGTCCCCAGTCTGGAGAGGCTACAATGAGCAGTTCTTC.

The chain carries TRBV5-1 and TRBJ1-1; D call uncertain. V was shortened by 0 bases and J by 2 bases, with 8 bases between the two germline ends. Per the germline V gene, CDR1 is SGHRS and CDR2 is YFSETQ. The CDR3 runs 14 residues. CDR3 in amino acids: CASSLGRVNTEAFF. The CDR3 DNA sequence: TGCGCCAGCAGCTTGGGGCGGGTCAACACTGAAGCTTTCTTT.

In the case of this clone: This sample also contains other DNA sequences that code for the same CDR3. This CDR3 reads CASSIGQGTDTQYF. CDR3 DNA: TGTGCCAGTAGTATCGGACAGGGCACAGATACGCAGTATTTT. This rearrangement joins TRBV19 to TRBJ2-3; 7 nucleotides agree with TRBD1. This CDR3 spans 14 amino acids. Germline V gives CDR1 LNHDA, CDR2 SQIVND (reference sequence). J was trimmed by 1 base and V by 3 bases; bases with no gene match: 1.

This sequence joins TRBV7-6 and TRBJ2-7; the D gene is possibly TRBD2 (5 bases). CDR1 is SGHVS and CDR2 is FNYEAQ in the germline V gene. Trimming left V 1 base short and J 0 bases short, with 10 bases between. The CDR3 extends over 15 amino acids. CDR3 in DNA: TGTGCCAGCAGCTTAGAGAGGGAAACCTCCTACGAGCAGTACTTC. Translating gives CASSLERETSYEQYF.

The chain is built from TRBV5-1 and TRBJ2-1; the match to TRBD2 covers 7 bases. V trimming: 2 bases; J trimming: 0 bases; junction bases outside the gene matches: 5. The germline CDR1 and CDR2 sequences are SGHRS and YFSETQ. The CDR3 has 16 amino acids. In DNA, the CDR3 is TGCGCCAGCAGCTTTTCTGGCGGGAGCTCCTACAATGAGCAGTTCTTC. Encoded protein: CASSFSGGSSYNEQFF.

The genes are TRBV6-1 and TRBJ1-1; D uncertain. Germline V gene data show CDR1 as MNHNS and CDR2 as SASEGT. Between the trimmed V and J ends, which lost 5 bases and 0 bases, there was a span of 7 bases. The CDR3 is made up of 13 amino acids. CDR3 in DNA: TGTGCCAGCAGTAAATATATGAACACTGAAGCTTTCTTT. Its translation is CASSKYMNTEAFF.

The sample holds one count of this clone. The chain carries TRBV5-4 and TRBJ2-5; 9 bases fit TRBD1. This CDR3 region has 14 residues. Germline V lookup: CDR1 SGHNT, CDR2 YYREEE (reference sequence). V lost 3 bases, J lost 2 bases, and 2 bases stayed unmatched. In DNA form, the CDR3 reads TGTGCCAGCAGCTGGGGGACAGGGCAAGAGACCCAGTACTTC. Its translation: CASSWGTGQETQYF.

The chain links TRBV7-9 to TRBJ1-3, with D perhaps matching TRBD1 (6 bases). The CDR3 runs 16 residues. CDR1 is SEHNR and CDR2 is FQNEAQ in the germline V gene (reference sequence). Trimming took 0 bases from V and 0 from J, leaving 9 bases between them. The CDR3 bases are TGTGCCAGCAGCTTAGCGGGGACAAGCTCTGGAAACACCATATATTTT. Its translation: CASSLAGTSSGNTIYF.

The chain couples TRBV6-5 to TRBJ1-5; the D is unclear. Per the germline V gene, CDR1 is MNHEY and CDR2 is SVGAGI. This CDR3 contains 13 residues. The V and J ends lost 8 bases and 7 bases respectively, with 15 bases between them. Written as DNA, the CDR3 is TGTGCCAGCGCCGTGGGGAGAGGGCAGCCCCAGCATTTT. Encoded protein: CASAVGRGQPQHF.

As regards this clone: At one boundary the junction diverges from the germline segment, which might be a read error. The gene calls are TRBV7-7 and TRBJ2-3; 7 positions agree with TRBD2. Germline CDR1 reads SSHAT; CDR2 reads FNYEAQ (reference sequence). The CDR3 runs to 21 residues. This CDR3 reads CASSLGPGRRERGLFTDTQYF. CDR3 nucleotide sequence: TGTGCTAGCAGCTTAGGCCCTGGTCGGCGGGAGAGAGGGCTATTCACAGATACGCAGTATTTT.

The chain uses TRBV15 and TRBJ1-3; D is possibly TRBD1 (5 bases). The CDR3 is 15 amino acids. With 1 base removed from V and 3 bases from J, the gap between germline ends came to 10 bases. Germline CDR1 and CDR2: LNHNV and YYDKDF (reference sequence). This CDR3 is CATSRAQGFGNTIYF. CDR3 DNA: TGTGCCACCAGCAGAGCCCAGGGTTTTGGAAACACCATATATTTT.

This clone appeared once. V is TRBV7-8 and J is TRBJ2-5, with 7 bases identical to TRBD2. The CDR3 is 16 residues long. Per germline, CDR1 SGHVS and CDR2 FQNEAQ. J gave up 4 bases and V 2 bases, and 10 bases lay outside the gene matches. The chain's CDR3 is CASSLLAGVLRETQYF. The CDR3 nucleotides read TGTGCCAGCAGCTTACTCGCGGGAGTGTTGCGAGAGACCCAGTACTTC.

The sample holds one count of this clone. One end of the junction does not line up with germline, which may come from a read error. This chain links TRBV4-2 with TRBJ1-2; TRBD1 aligns across 7 bases. Looked up from germline, CDR1 is LGHNA and CDR2 is YNFKEQ. The CDR3 runs 15 residues. The CDR3, as DNA: TGTGCCAGCAGCCAAGAAATGGGGAATGGACAGGATCCTAGCTTC. It specifies CASSQEMGNGQDPSF.

The genes are TRBV5-1 and TRBJ2-5; 12 nucleotides agree with TRBD2. Germline CDR1 reads SGHRS; CDR2 reads YFSETQ. This CDR3 region has 16 residues. V lost 1 base, J lost 2 bases, and 3 bases stayed unmatched. The CDR3 loop reads CASSLPSGGAQETQYF. For the CDR3, the DNA is TGCGCCAGCAGCTTGCCTAGCGGGGGGGCACAAGAGACCCAGTACTTC.

The chain joins TRBV7-3 to TRBJ2-1; 7 bases fit TRBD2. CDR1 and CDR2 from the germline V gene are SGHTA and FQGTGA. This CDR3 has 15 residues. The V and J ends lost 5 bases and 10 bases, in that order; junction bases with no gene match: 14. The chain's CDR3 is CASSQNGASGREQFF. CDR3 bases: TGTGCCAGCAGCCAAAACGGGGCTAGCGGCCGAGAGCAGTTCTTC. Full variable domain (outside the CDR3, taken from reference TRBV7-3 and TRBJ2-1): GAGVSQTPSNKVTEKGKYVELRCDPISGHTALYWYRQSLGQGPEFLIYFQGTGAADDSGLPNDRFFAVRPEGSVSTLKIQRTERGDSAVYLCASSQNGASGREQFFGPGTRLTVL.

With respect to this clone: Germline is not matched at one junction end, which may reflect a read error. The J gene is TRBJ2-5, the V gene TRBV7-7; 9 bases agree with TRBD2. This CDR3 region has 18 residues. Germline V gene data show CDR1 as SSHAT and CDR2 as FNYEAQ (reference sequence). The CDR3 coding sequence is TGTGCTAGCAGCTTAGGTCCGACAGGGATAGCGGGAGTTGAGACCCAGTACTTC. Translated: CASSLGPTGIAGVETQYF. Full variable domain (remainder filled in from reference TRBV7-7 and TRBJ2-5): GAGVSQSPRYKVTKRGQDVTLRCDPISSHATLYWYQQALGQGPEFLTYFNYEAQPDKSGLPSDRFSAERPEGSISTLTIQRTEQRDSAMYRCASSLGPTGIAGVETQYFGPGTRLLVL.

The chain joins TRBV4-1 to TRBJ2-1; 8 nucleotides agree with TRBD2. In germline, CDR1 is MGHRA, CDR2 YSYEKL. The V gene end was trimmed by 4 bases and the J gene end by 8 bases; junction bases not matched to a gene: 7. The CDR3 is 14 amino acids. Here the CDR3 DNA reads TGCGCCAGCAGCCCGGGGGGGGTGAACGATGAGCAGTTCTTC. The encoded protein is CASSPGGVNDEQFF.

The chain employs TRBV4-1 and TRBJ2-5; D is undetermined. The CDR3 sequence is 14 residues long. The germline CDR1 and CDR2 sequences are MGHRA and YSYEKL. Trimming stripped 0 bases from V and 2 bases from J, with 7 bases between. The CDR3 nucleotides are TGCGCCAGCAGCCAAGAGTCTTTACAAGAGACCCAGTACTTC. It translates to CASSQESLQETQYF.

The gene calls are TRBV5-6 and TRBJ2-5; TRBD1 is a possible D gene (6 bases). The ends were cut back, 6 bases at V and 5 bases at J, with 17 bases in the middle. The CDR3 totals 14 residues. Germline V gives CDR1 SGHDT, CDR2 YYEEEE. The CDR3 nucleotides are TGTGCCAGCAACCTTAATGGGGGCGGTGAGACCCAGTACTTC. The encoded protein is CASNLNGGGETQYF.

V and J are TRBV7-2 and TRBJ1-1, with D possibly TRBD1 on 5 matching bases. V lost 3 bases to trimming and J lost 0 bases, with 5 bases between them. Germline loops: CDR1 SGHTA, CDR2 FQGNSA. The CDR3 covers 13 residues. The CDR3 DNA reads as TGTGCCAGCAGCTTGACAGTGAACACTGAAGCTTTCTTT. Protein product: CASSLTVNTEAFF.

V gene TRBV5-1 combines with J gene TRBJ1-1; 9 bases agree with TRBD1. Germline V gives CDR1 SGHRS, CDR2 YFSETQ. There are 14 residues in the CDR3. Trimming cost V 3 bases and J 5 bases; bases outside gene matches: 5. CDR3 bases: TGCGCCAGCAGCTGGGGGACAGGGCGAACTGAAGCTTTCTTT. It codes for CASSWGTGRTEAFF.

This sequence joins TRBV9 and TRBJ2-5; 7 positions match TRBD1. Germline CDR1 reads SGDLS; CDR2 reads YYNGEE. Losses at the gene ends were 0 bases for V and 5 bases for J; bases not matched to a gene: 7. This CDR3 comprises 15 residues. The CDR3 DNA sequence: TGTGCCAGCAGCGTAGTTTCCGGGACAGTCGAGACCCAGTACTTC. Residues: CASSVVSGTVETQYF.

The chain has TRBV19 and TRBJ2-7; 9 bases are a match to TRBD1. The germline CDR1 and CDR2 sequences are LNHDA and SQIVND (reference sequence). The V gene end was trimmed by 8 bases and the J gene end by 3 bases; junction bases not matched to a gene: 11. The CDR3 has 15 residues. The CDR3 nucleotides are TGTGCCAGTCACGGGCCGGGACAGGGAAGCTACGAGCAGTACTTC. This gives the protein CASHGPGQGSYEQYF. Looking up the rest from reference TRBV19 and TRBJ2-7 gives the full variable domain: DGGITQSPKYLFRKEGQNVTLSCEQNLNHDAMYWYRQDPGQGLRLIYYSQIVNDFQKGDIAEGYSVSREKKESFPLTVTSAQKNPTAFYLCASHGPGQGSYEQYFGPGTRLTVT.